This TCR beta chain was sequenced in a study of memory CD4+ T cells and cytomegalovirus serostatus (dated by TCRdb to about 2019). Context from the whole study: The roughly 35 healthy Belgian adults in the cohort included 9 who were CMV seropositive and around 25 who were CMV seronegative. The study sequenced CD4+ memory TCRbeta repertoires of a Belgian cohort with known cytomegalovirus serostatus to replicate a published TCR-based CMV serostatus classifier. Results and caveats for the whole study, not just this receptor: A median bootstrapped AUC of 0.95 with a 95% CI of 0.76-1.00 was achieved on the Belgian cohort by the original-framework classifier. For predicting CMV serostatus, the median bootstrapped AUC was about 0.96 using the original framework and roughly 0.92 using a US-trained random forest. The results were interpreted as suggesting that the CMV-associated TCR signature is mostly present in the CD4+ memory repertoire. Only CD4+CD45RO+ memory cells were sequenced, in contrast to the original study, in which naive and memory CD4+ and CD8+ populations were covered. Among the 160 or so previously reported CMV-associated TCRbeta sequences, 65 to 85 showed up in the CD4+ memory repertoires, with each one found in between one and five individuals.

The Quick-DNA Microprep Kit was used to extract genomic DNA from the sorted cells. Amplification of TCRbeta DNA was done with the immunoSEQ hsTCRbeta kit, following the protocol from the manufacturer. An Illumina MiSeq instrument was used to sequence the TCRbeta libraries. The study's processing was this. After out-of-frame sequences were removed, some 2 million distinct TCRbeta sequences remained, averaging approximately 67,000 per individual. Each individual was scored using the number of 150 to 200 previously reported CMV-associated TCRbeta sequences that the individual carried and the total number of productive distinct TCRbeta sequences. A beta-binomial model was reimplemented in Python, and scikit-learn random forests with default parameters were trained on data from the US cohort. Classifier performance on the Belgian cohort was summarized as median AUC with percentile confidence intervals over 10,000 bootstrap iterations. TCRdb obtained this table from immuneACCESS and retained in-frame rearrangements with V and J assigned. These tables miss some clones; where compared with another copy, unresolved V genes account for less than half of the shortfall, and the remainder is unexplained. V and J calls and clone size are as listed in that table; D and trimming were resolved from the DNA. Here the sample has around 45,000 clones; over 75% occur a single time. The ten biggest clones cover about 0.6% of the sample.

Single viable CD3+CD4+CD8-CD45RO+ cells were sorted as memory CD4+ T cells on a FACSAria II. To determine CMV serostatus, a Roche Elecsys assay was used that detects serum IgG against CMV pp150, pp28, p38 and p52. After thawing, total CD4+ T cells were enriched by positive selection with CD4 magnetic microbeads. The samples came from a different study that was designed specifically to examine the CD4+ T cell memory repertoire. Following standard operating procedures, peripheral blood mononuclear cells were isolated and cryopreserved, while serum was kept at -80 degrees C. The staining relied on CD3-PerCP (BW264/56), CD4-APC (RPA-T4), CD45RO-PE (UCHT1) and CD8-Pacific Orange (3B5) antibodies, and Sytox blue was used to exclude non-viable cells. Remarks on this clone: Its antigen has not been determined. There are no base qualities to consult, and no much larger clone falls within one base.

Between the V and J ends, shortened by 8 bases and 1 base respectively, the junction contains 13 bases. The germline V gene (reference sequence) specifies GTSNPN as CDR1 and SVGIG as CDR2. The CDR3 spans 13 residues, from the cysteine through the phenylalanine. The DNA shown is the 39-base CDR3, in frame from base 1. This chain joins TRBV30 to TRBJ2-3; a weak D assignment points to TRBD2 (7 bases agree). Specimen: memory CD4+ T cells from blood. The sequence came from an adult in good health and CMV-seronegative. DNA sequence: TGTGCCGGGGGGGGCTTGGGCACAGATACGCAGTATTTT. It translates to CAGGGLGTDTQYF. Reference TRBV30 and TRBJ2-3 genes cover what lies past the CDR3, so the full variable domain is SQTIHQWPATLVQPVGSPLSLECTVEGTSNPNLYWYRQAAGRGLQLLFYSVGIGQISSEVPQNLSASRPQDRQFILSSKKLLLSDSGFYLCAGGGLGTDTQYFGPGTRLTVL.